This T cell receptor beta chain was recorded in a study of T cell clonality in common variable immunodeficiency. General study points: Fewer deletions and N-nucleotide insertions were reportedly seen in common variable immunodeficiency TCR beta sequences. CVID subjects shared fewer TCRbeta clones than healthy controls did.

Control and CVID samples contributed equal amounts of genomic DNA. The method was immunoSEQ multiplex PCR; TCRdb's version includes in-frame clones alone and lacks a portion of them. Altogether fewer than 50,000 clones were found in the sample, and no singletons occur. This clone was found many times. The target antigen is unknown. The read gets to within 3 residues of the CDR3 end, and the germline J gene fills in the rest. Trimming at V came to 3 bases and at J to 5 bases, leaving 5 bases not matched to a gene. The CDR3 has 14 amino acids. CDR1 and CDR2 (germline): SGHNT, YENEEA. V and J are TRBV11-3 and TRBJ2-7, with TRBD1 matching 9 bases. The clonotype originates from a person aged 18 to 75 in good health. The source material was peripheral blood mononuclear cells. The CDR3 spells CASSLGQGGDEQYF. The CDR3 DNA, read in part, is TGTGCCAGCAGCTTGGGACAGGGAGGCGACGAG.